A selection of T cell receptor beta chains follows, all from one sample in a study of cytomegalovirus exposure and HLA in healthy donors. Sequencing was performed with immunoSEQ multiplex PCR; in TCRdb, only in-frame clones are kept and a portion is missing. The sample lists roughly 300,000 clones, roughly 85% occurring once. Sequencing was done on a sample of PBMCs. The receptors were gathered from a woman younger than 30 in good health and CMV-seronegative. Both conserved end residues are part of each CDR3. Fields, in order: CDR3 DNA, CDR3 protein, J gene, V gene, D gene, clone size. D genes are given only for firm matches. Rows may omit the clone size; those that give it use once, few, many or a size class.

TGTGCCAGCAGAGACCCGACAGGGAGCCGCTACGAGCAGTACTTC CASRDPTGSRYEQYF TRBJ2-7 TRBV6-5 TRBD1 few
TGTGCCAGCAGCTCGCCCTTATTCCAACTCAGGTACAATGAGCAGTTCTTC CASSSPLFQLRYNEQFF TRBJ2-1 TRBV7-8 NA NA
TGTGCCAGCAGCTCTAGGGCGGGACCTCTTACCCCGAGCTCCTACGAGCAGTACTTC CASSSRAGPLTPSSYEQYF TRBJ2-7 TRBV7-2 NA NA
TGTGCCAGCAGTGGGACAGCCGCTTTCTTT CASSGTAAFF TRBJ1-1 TRBV2 NA few
TGTGCCAGCAGCCAGGCGGTCCCTTCGAGTACAGATACGCAGTATTTT CASSQAVPSSTDTQYF TRBJ2-3 TRBV4-2 NA NA
TGTGCCAGCAGCCTATCCAGGGGGCAGTTCTTAGATACGCAGTATTTT CASSLSRGQFLDTQYF TRBJ2-3 TRBV27 TRBD1 NA
TGTGCCAGCAGTTACTCCCAGAGGTCTAGCACAGATACGCAGTATTTT CASSYSQRSSTDTQYF TRBJ2-3 TRBV6-5 NA NA
TGTGCCAGCTCGGACAGCCAAGAGACCCAGTACTTC CASSDSQETQYF TRBJ2-5 TRBV2 NA NA
TGTGCCACCAGCAGAGGCCGGAGCACTGAAGCTTTCTTT CATSRGRSTEAFF TRBJ1-1 TRBV15 NA once
TGTGCCAGCAGTTTCGAGGGTCCAGATACGCAGTATTTT CASSFEGPDTQYF TRBJ2-3 TRBV28 NA NA
TGTGCCAGCAGCCCGGGTGTATCTAACTATGGCTACACCTTC CASSPGVSNYGYTF TRBJ1-2 TRBV7-3 NA NA
TGTGCCAGTACCCAGGGTGGGGGCACAGATACGCAGTATTTT CASTQGGGTDTQYF TRBJ2-3 TRBV19 NA NA
TGTGCCAGCAGCTTAGGTGGCAGGGGGCGAGAAGGCTACACCTTC CASSLGGRGREGYTF TRBJ1-2 TRBV7-9 TRBD1 NA
TGTGCCACCAGCAGAGATAGTACAGGGCTCGAAAAACTGTTTTTT CATSRDSTGLEKLFF TRBJ1-4 TRBV15 NA NA
TGTGCCAGCTCACCACTCGGTATATATGGCTACACCTTC CASSPLGIYGYTF TRBJ1-2 TRBV18 NA few
TGTGCCAGCAGCTCTACAGGGGGAGAGACCCAGTACTTC CASSSTGGETQYF TRBJ2-5 TRBV11-1 TRBD1 NA
TGTGCCAGCAGTGAAACGAGGGGGCTCGGAAACACCATATATTTT CASSETRGLGNTIYF TRBJ1-3 TRBV6-1 TRBD1 NA
TGTGCCAGCAGCTTAAGGGGCCCGACTAGCGAGGAACCAATTGAGCAGTTCTTC CASSLRGPTSEEPIEQFF TRBJ2-1 TRBV7-3 TRBD2 NA
TGTGCCTGGAGTGTAAGCGGGTTGAACACCGGGGAGCTGTTTTTT CAWSVSGLNTGELFF TRBJ2-2 TRBV30 NA NA
TGTGCCAGCTCCCGGGACAGCCTCTATGGCTACACCTTC CASSRDSLYGYTF TRBJ1-2 TRBV6-5 TRBD1 NA
TGTGCCAGCAGCTTGCTTAGCGAGCAGTACTTC CASSLLSEQYF TRBJ2-7 TRBV11-1 NA NA
TGTGCCAGCAGCCTGGGACAGCCGGGGACAGATACGCAGTATTTT CASSLGQPGTDTQYF TRBJ2-3 TRBV9 TRBD1 NA
TGTGCCAGCAGGCCCAGGCTAAGAAGTGCCCAAGAGACCCAGTACTTC CASRPRLRSAQETQYF TRBJ2-5 TRBV2 NA NA
TGTGCCAGCAGACAGGACCTAAACACTGAAGCTTTCTTT CASRQDLNTEAFF TRBJ1-1 TRBV28 NA NA
TGTGCCAGCTCCCAGTCCGCCGGGACTAGCGGGGAGACCCAGTACTTC CASSQSAGTSGETQYF TRBJ2-5 TRBV18 TRBD2 NA
TGTGCCAGCAGCTTAGGGGCAGGTCAAGAGACCCAGTACTTC CASSLGAGQETQYF TRBJ2-5 TRBV7-9 NA NA
TGTGCCAGCAGTGCCTCGGAGGCAACTAGCGGGAGGGCCCACAATGAGCAGTTCTTC CASSASEATSGRAHNEQFF TRBJ2-1 TRBV27 TRBD2 NA
TGTGCCAGCAGTTCGTGGACTAGCGGGAGCTCCTACGAGCAGTACTTC CASSSWTSGSSYEQYF TRBJ2-7 TRBV27 TRBD2 NA
TGTGCCATCAGTGAGGCCCGGGAGGAGCAGTACTTC CAISEAREEQYF TRBJ2-7 TRBV10-3 NA NA
TGCGCCAGCAGCCAAGATAGTCTAGCGAACTACGAGCAGTACTTC CASSQDSLANYEQYF TRBJ2-7 TRBV4-1 NA NA
TGTGCCAGCAGCCAAACTAGCGGGAGAGGGGATACGCAGTATTTT CASSQTSGRGDTQYF TRBJ2-3 TRBV9 TRBD2 NA
TGTGCCAGCAGCGTCGGGGATCCGAGCTCCTACGAGCAGTACTTC CASSVGDPSSYEQYF TRBJ2-7 TRBV9 NA NA
TGTGCCAGCAGCTTAGTTCCGACAGAGGCCCCAAAACTGTTTTTT CASSLVPTEAPKLFF TRBJ1-4 TRBV7-9 NA NA
TGTGCCAGCAGTACCCTCAGGGAAGGATCTCAGCCCCAGCATTTT CASSTLREGSQPQHF TRBJ1-5 TRBV6-6 NA NA
TGTGCCACCGTAATTGGTGATAGCGGGAGAGCGGTCGACGAGCAGTACTTC CATVIGDSGRAVDEQYF TRBJ2-7 TRBV28 TRBD2 NA
TGTGCCAGCAGTCGGGACAGGGCCCGCTACGAGCAGTACTTC CASSRDRARYEQYF TRBJ2-7 TRBV28 TRBD1 few
TGTGCCAGCTTGAGGAGTCGGGAGACGCACACAGATACGCAGTATTTT CASLRSRETHTDTQYF TRBJ2-3 TRBV2 NA once
TGTGCCAGCAGCTACGGAGGAAACACTGAAGCTTTCTTT CASSYGGNTEAFF TRBJ1-1 TRBV6-5 NA NA
TGCGCCAGCAGCTTTGGAGGACAGCAATCGAACACTGAAGCTTTCTTT CASSFGGQQSNTEAFF TRBJ1-1 TRBV5-1 NA few
TGCGCCAGCAGCTCCACAGGGGGCGAGCAGCCCCAGCATTTT CASSSTGGEQPQHF TRBJ1-5 TRBV5-1 TRBD1 once
TGTGCCAGCAGCCAAGGAGGAATAGGCACTGAAGCTTTCTTT CASSQGGIGTEAFF TRBJ1-1 TRBV4-2 NA NA
TGTGCCAGCAGATCAGGACAGGGAAGGTCCTACGAGCAGTACTTC CASRSGQGRSYEQYF TRBJ2-7 TRBV7-2 TRBD1 many
TGCGCCAGCAGCTTGGCAGGACAGGGCACTGAAGCTTTCTTT CASSLAGQGTEAFF TRBJ1-1 TRBV5-1 TRBD1 once
TGTGCCAGCAGTTTATTGCCTAGCCAAGAGACCCAGTACTTC CASSLLPSQETQYF TRBJ2-5 TRBV28 NA once
TGCGCCAGCAGCCCCCGACTTTCTGGAAACACCATATATTTT CASSPRLSGNTIYF TRBJ1-3 TRBV5-1 NA NA
TGCAGCGGGGCGAGCTCTGGAAACACCATATATTTT CSGASSGNTIYF TRBJ1-3 TRBV29-1 NA NA
TGTGCCACCAGCAGTCCTAGCGGGAGGGTGTACAATGAGCAGTTCTTC CATSSPSGRVYNEQFF TRBJ2-1 TRBV15 TRBD2 NA
TGTGCCACCACGGACAGGGACGGCCAGCCCCAGCATTTT CATTDRDGQPQHF TRBJ1-5 TRBV10-3 TRBD1 NA
TGCGCCAGCAGCTCGACTAGTTCGGGGAATGAGCAGTTCTTC CASSSTSSGNEQFF TRBJ2-1 TRBV5-1 NA once
TGTGCCAGCAGCTTAGATCCCCCTCCAGATACGCAGTATTTT CASSLDPPPDTQYF TRBJ2-3 TRBV11-2 NA NA
TGTGCCAGCAGCCAAGAAGGGAGGGACCCAAACACAGATACGCAGTATTTT CASSQEGRDPNTDTQYF TRBJ2-3 TRBV4-2 TRBD2 NA
TGTGCCAGCAGTGAACAGGGGGTAGGGAACACTGAAGCTTTCTTT CASSEQGVGNTEAFF TRBJ1-1 TRBV2 TRBD1 NA
TGTGCCAGCAGTTTAAACAGGGGGGAGGCCCAGCATTTT CASSLNRGEAQHF TRBJ1-5 TRBV27 TRBD1 NA